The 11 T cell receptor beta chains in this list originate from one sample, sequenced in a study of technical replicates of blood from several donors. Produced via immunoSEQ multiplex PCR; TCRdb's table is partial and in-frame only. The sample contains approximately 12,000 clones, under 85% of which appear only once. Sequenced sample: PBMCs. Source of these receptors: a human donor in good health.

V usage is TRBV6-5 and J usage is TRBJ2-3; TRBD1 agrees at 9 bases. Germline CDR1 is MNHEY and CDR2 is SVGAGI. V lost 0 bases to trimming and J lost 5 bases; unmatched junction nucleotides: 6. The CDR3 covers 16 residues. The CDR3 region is CASSYSGTGKGDTQYF. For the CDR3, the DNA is TGTGCCAGCAGTTACTCGGGGACAGGGAAGGGAGATACGCAGTATTTT.

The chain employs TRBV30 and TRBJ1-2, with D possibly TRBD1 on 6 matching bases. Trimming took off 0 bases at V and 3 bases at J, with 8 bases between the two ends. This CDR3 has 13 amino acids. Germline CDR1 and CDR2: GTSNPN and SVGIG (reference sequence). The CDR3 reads CAWSVTGYYGYTF. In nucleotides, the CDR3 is TGTGCCTGGAGTGTCACAGGGTACTATGGCTACACCTTC.

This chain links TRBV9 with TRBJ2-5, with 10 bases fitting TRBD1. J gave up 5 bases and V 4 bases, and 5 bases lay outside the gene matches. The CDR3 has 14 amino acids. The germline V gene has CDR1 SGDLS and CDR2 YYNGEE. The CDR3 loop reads CASSLRQGAETQYF. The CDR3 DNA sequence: TGTGCCAGCAGCTTGCGACAGGGGGCCGAGACCCAGTACTTC.

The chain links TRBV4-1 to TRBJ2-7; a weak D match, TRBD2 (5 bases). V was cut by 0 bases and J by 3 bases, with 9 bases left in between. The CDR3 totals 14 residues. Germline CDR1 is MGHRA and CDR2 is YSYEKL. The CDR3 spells CASSQDEDFYEQYF. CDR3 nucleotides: TGCGCCAGCAGCCAAGATGAGGACTTCTACGAGCAGTACTTC.

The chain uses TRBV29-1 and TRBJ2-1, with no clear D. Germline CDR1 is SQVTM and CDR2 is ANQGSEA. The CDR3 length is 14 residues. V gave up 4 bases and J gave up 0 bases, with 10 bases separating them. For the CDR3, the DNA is TGCAGCGTTGCTGACTCCAGCTCCTACAATGAGCAGTTCTTC. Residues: CSVADSSSYNEQFF.

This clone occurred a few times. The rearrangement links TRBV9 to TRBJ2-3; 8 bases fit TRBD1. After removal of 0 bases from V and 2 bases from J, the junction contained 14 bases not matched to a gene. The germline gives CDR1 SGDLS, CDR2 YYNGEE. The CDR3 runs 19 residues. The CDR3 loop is CASSVAEGGRGLSTDTQYF. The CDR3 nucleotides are TGTGCCAGCAGCGTAGCTGAAGGGGGCAGGGGGCTTTCCACAGATACGCAGTATTTT.

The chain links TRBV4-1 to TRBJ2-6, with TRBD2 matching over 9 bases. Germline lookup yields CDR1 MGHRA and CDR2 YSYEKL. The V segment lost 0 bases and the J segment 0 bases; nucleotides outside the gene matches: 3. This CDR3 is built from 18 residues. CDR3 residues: CASSQDVAGASGANVLTF. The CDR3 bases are TGCGCCAGCAGCCAAGATGTAGCGGGAGCCTCTGGGGCCAACGTCCTGACTTTC.

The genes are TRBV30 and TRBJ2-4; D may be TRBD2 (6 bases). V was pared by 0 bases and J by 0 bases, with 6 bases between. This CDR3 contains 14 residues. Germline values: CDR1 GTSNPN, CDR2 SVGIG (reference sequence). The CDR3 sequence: CAWSVGGAKNIQYF. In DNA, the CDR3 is TGTGCCTGGAGTGTCGGGGGAGCCAAAAACATTCAGTACTTC.

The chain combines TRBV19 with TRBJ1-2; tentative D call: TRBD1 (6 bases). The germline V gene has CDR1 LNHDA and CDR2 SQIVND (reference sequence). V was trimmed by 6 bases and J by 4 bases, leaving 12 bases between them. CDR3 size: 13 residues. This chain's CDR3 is CASRGAGFYGYTF. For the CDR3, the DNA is TGTGCCAGTAGGGGGGCCGGCTTCTATGGCTACACCTTC.

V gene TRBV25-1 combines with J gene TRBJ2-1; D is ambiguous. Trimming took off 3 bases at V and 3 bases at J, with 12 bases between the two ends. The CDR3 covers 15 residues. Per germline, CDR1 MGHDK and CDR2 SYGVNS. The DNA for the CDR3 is TGTGCCAGCAGTGATCATCGGAGAGACTACAATGAGCAGTTCTTC. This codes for CASSDHRRDYNEQFF.

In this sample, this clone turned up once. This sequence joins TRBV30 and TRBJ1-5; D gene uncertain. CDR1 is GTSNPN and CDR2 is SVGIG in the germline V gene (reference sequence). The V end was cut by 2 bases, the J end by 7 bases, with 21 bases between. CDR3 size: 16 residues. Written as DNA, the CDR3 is TGTGCCTGGAGTTTTGGAGGAGGACTAGGTACCCAGCCCCAGCATTTT. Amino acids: CAWSFGGGLGTQPQHF. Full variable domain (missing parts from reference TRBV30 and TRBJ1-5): SQTIHQWPATLVQPVGSPLSLECTVEGTSNPNLYWYRQAAGRGLQLLFYSVGIGQISSEVPQNLSASRPQDRQFILSSKKLLLSDSGFYLCAWSFGGGLGTQPQHFGDGTRLSIL.